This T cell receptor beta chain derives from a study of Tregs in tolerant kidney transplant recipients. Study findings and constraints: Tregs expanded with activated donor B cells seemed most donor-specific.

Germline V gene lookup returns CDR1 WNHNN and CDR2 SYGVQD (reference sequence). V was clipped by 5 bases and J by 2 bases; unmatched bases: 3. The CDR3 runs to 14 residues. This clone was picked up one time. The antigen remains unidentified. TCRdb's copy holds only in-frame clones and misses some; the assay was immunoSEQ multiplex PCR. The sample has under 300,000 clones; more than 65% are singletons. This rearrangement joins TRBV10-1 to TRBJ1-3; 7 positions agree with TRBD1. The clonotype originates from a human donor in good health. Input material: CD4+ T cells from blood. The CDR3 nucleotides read TGCGCCAGCAGTCGACAGGGTACTGGAAACACCATATATTTT. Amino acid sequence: CASSRQGTGNTIYF.